This T cell receptor beta chain was profiled in a study of lymphopenia after photon versus proton radiotherapy. Findings of the study overall: Oligoclonal CD8+ Temra expansion after nadir drove photon patients' diversity drop. Proton therapy kept repertoires fairly stable, unlike photons, which gained effector/memory cells.

The CDR3 length is 15 residues. Looked up from germline, CDR1 is SGHTA and CDR2 is FQGNSA. Losses at the gene ends were 3 bases for V and 4 bases for J; bases not matched to a gene: 1. Clones were read by immunoSEQ multiplex PCR, and TCRdb kept only the in-frame ones, dropping some. Found here are about 45,000 clones, over 75% of them singletons; the top ten hold roughly 2.3%. On this clone itself: The antigen is not known.

This receptor was identified in a man aged 40-50 years with gastric cancer. The input for sequencing was peripheral blood, taken from a patient treated with photon-based radiotherapy. The chain employs TRBV7-2 and TRBJ2-5; 14 nucleotides match TRBD2. For the CDR3, the DNA is TGTGCCAGCAGCTTCGGACTAGCGGGGGGAGAGACCCAGTACTTC. The encoded protein is CASSFGLAGGETQYF.